Following are 10 T cell receptor beta chains from one sample sequenced in a study of blood T cell repertoires in COVID-19. Generated by immunoSEQ multiplex PCR, the TCRdb table keeps only in-frame clones and is missing some. The sample lists about 180,000 clones, roughly 81% seen once, with 10% to 15% in the top ten. Sequencing was performed on peripheral blood. These TCRs come from a woman aged 80 or older with COVID-19, enrolled during active disease.

The rearrangement uses TRBV5-6 and TRBJ2-5; D is unresolved. The length of the CDR3 is 12 residues. The V and J ends lost 4 bases and 7 bases respectively, with 11 bases between them. Germline V CDR1 and CDR2: SGHDT, YYEEEE. The CDR3 protein is CASSPPTGTQYF. DNA for the CDR3: TGTGCCAGCAGCCCCCCTACGGGGACCCAGTACTTC. The full variable domain, rest sourced from reference TRBV5-6 and TRBJ2-5, is DAGVTQSPTHLIKTRGQQVTLRCSPKSGHDTVSWYQQALGQGPQFIFQYYEEEERQRGNFPDRFSGHQFPNYSSELNVNALLLGDSALYLCASSPPTGTQYFGPGTRLLVL.

This clone was recorded once. The genes are TRBV28 and TRBJ2-3, with D perhaps matching TRBD2 (5 bases). V was cut by 3 bases and J by 9 bases, with 10 bases left in between. This CDR3 spans 12 amino acids. Per germline, CDR1 MDHEN and CDR2 SYDVKM. CDR3 DNA sequence: TGTGCCAGCAGTTTCCTACAGCGGACGCAGTATTTT. The encoded protein is CASSFLQRTQYF. Variable domain in full (rest from reference TRBV28 and TRBJ2-3): DVKVTQSSRYLVKRTGEKVFLECVQDMDHENMFWYRQDPGLGLRLIYFSYDVKMKEKGDIPEGYSVSREKKERFSLILESASTNQTSMYLCASSFLQRTQYFGPGTRLTVL.

In its sample, this clone was seen many times. The chain joins TRBV3-1 (or the pseudogene TRBV3-2) to TRBJ2-5, with 7 bases aligning to TRBD1. CDR1 LGHDT and CDR2 YNNKEL come from the germline V gene (reference sequence). Unmatched junction bases numbered 2, after V lost 4 bases and J lost 3 bases. The CDR3 is made up of 13 amino acids. CDR3 amino acids: CASSRQGEETQYF. CDR3 nucleotide sequence: TGTGCCAGCAGCCGACAGGGAGAAGAGACCCAGTACTTC.

Only a few counts were recorded for this clone. V and J are TRBV4-3 and TRBJ1-4; TRBD1 might be the D (6 bases). This CDR3 has 15 residues. The ends were cut back, 8 bases at V and 0 bases at J, with 13 bases in the middle. CDR1 and CDR2 from the germline V gene are LGHNA and YSLEER. The CDR3 nucleotides are TGCGCCAGCCGAAAGAGGACAGCAACTAATGAAAAACTGTTTTTT. Residues: CASRKRTATNEKLFF.

As DNA, the CDR3 is TGTGCCAGCAGCTGGGGGGGAGACTATGGCTACACCTTC. Amino acids: CASSWGGDYGYTF. The genes are TRBV5-6 and TRBJ1-2; maybe TRBD1 (5 bases). The V end was cut by 3 bases, the J end by 3 bases, with 9 bases between. This CDR3 spans 13 amino acids. In germline, CDR1 is SGHDT, CDR2 YYEEEE. Variable domain in full (rest from reference TRBV5-6 and TRBJ1-2): DAGVTQSPTHLIKTRGQQVTLRCSPKSGHDTVSWYQQALGQGPQFIFQYYEEEERQRGNFPDRFSGHQFPNYSSELNVNALLLGDSALYLCASSWGGDYGYTFGSGTRLTVV.

This chain joins TRBV7-9 and TRBJ2-5; D is perhaps TRBD2 (7 bases). Trimming pared 4 bases from V and 3 bases from J, leaving 12 bases between. The CDR3 has 14 amino acids. Germline-derived CDR1 and CDR2 are SEHNR and FQNEAQ (reference sequence). CDR3 sequence: CASSWGGGEETQYF. The CDR3 DNA sequence: TGTGCCAGCAGCTGGGGGGGCGGCGAAGAGACCCAGTACTTC.

Only one count was recorded for this clone. The chain recombines TRBV28 with TRBJ1-5, with D perhaps matching TRBD1 (5 bases). From germline, CDR1 is MDHEN and CDR2 SYDVKM. This CDR3 is 14 amino acids long. Between the trimmed V and J ends, which lost 3 bases and 3 bases, there was a span of 9 bases. The CDR3 region has the DNA TGTGCCAGCAGTTTGGGGGGGTCCAATCAGCCCCAGCATTTT. Translating gives CASSLGGSNQPQHF.

This clone was counted once. The rearrangement uses TRBV28 and TRBJ1-2; D gene ambiguous. From germline, CDR1 is MDHEN and CDR2 SYDVKM. V lost 6 bases and J lost 0, with 8 bases in between. CDR3 length: 13 amino acids. CDR3: CASRNSSNYGYTF. CDR3 sequence (DNA): TGTGCCAGCAGGAACTCCTCTAACTATGGCTACACCTTC.

In this sample, this clone turned up once. The chain recombines TRBV2 with TRBJ2-7, with 8 bases fitting TRBD2. Germline assignment: CDR1 SNHLY and CDR2 FYNNEI. The junction had 18 bases not matched to a gene; V was cut back by 3 bases and J by 5 bases. This CDR3 spans 18 amino acids. DNA of the CDR3: TGTGCCAGCAGTGATGGGGGCGGGGTAGCGGGACTCGGGGACGAGCAGTACTTC. Amino acid sequence: CASSDGGGVAGLGDEQYF.

The rearrangement uses TRBV3-1 (or the pseudogene TRBV3-2) and TRBJ1-6; D is perhaps TRBD1 (5 bases). CDR1 is LGHDT and CDR2 is YNNKEL in the germline V gene (reference sequence). The CDR3 loop spans 15 amino acids. V dropped 2 bases and J dropped 9 bases, with 14 bases sitting between them. In DNA form, the CDR3 reads TGTGCCAGCAGCCAAAAGGGGCGCAGCTCTTCACCCCTCCACTTT. This encodes CASSQKGRSSSPLHF.